The 32 T cell receptor beta chains below were found in one sample sequenced in a study of T cells in narcolepsy (dated by TCRdb to 2016 to 2019). Receptor amplification or capture employed the immunoSEQ multiplex PCR assay. In TCRdb, the immuneACCESS table is reduced to in-frame sequences with V and J assigned. These tables do not hold every clone; where another copy was compared, an unresolved V gene accounts for under half, and the others remain unexplained. Within this sample are about 32,000 clones, with over 80% of them counted one time only. Approximately 0.66% of the sample goes to the ten largest clones. The sequenced material came from memory (CD45RA-) CD4+ T cells from blood. The cell subset or site tag for this specimen amounts to: memory T cells sorted ex vivo from peripheral blood. Receptor source: a human donor in good health.

The rearrangement joins TRBV9 to TRBJ2-3, with D possibly being TRBD1 (5 bases). From germline, CDR1 is SGDLS and CDR2 YYNGEE. Trimming pared 0 bases from V and 4 bases from J, leaving 6 bases between. The CDR3 has 13 amino acids. The CDR3 coding sequence is TGTGCCAGCAGCGTAGGGGGCGCAGATACGCAGTATTTT. It yields the protein CASSVGGADTQYF.

V is TRBV5-1 and J is TRBJ1-3; D perhaps matches TRBD1 (5 bases). In germline, CDR1 is SGHRS, CDR2 YFSETQ. V lost 4 bases and J lost 0, with 23 bases in between. The CDR3 runs 19 residues. CDR3 DNA sequence: TGCGCCAGCAGCCGGTCAGGGCTACGGGGACTCAACTCTGGAAACACCATATATTTT. This gives the protein CASSRSGLRGLNSGNTIYF. Complete variable domain (other parts from reference TRBV5-1 and TRBJ1-3): KAGVTQTPRYLIKTRGQQVTLSCSPISGHRSVSWYQQTPGQGLQFLFEYFSETQRNKGNFPGRFSGRQFSNSRSEMNVSTLELGDSALYLCASSRSGLRGLNSGNTIYFGEGSWLTVV.

The chain links TRBV18 to TRBJ2-7; 7 nucleotides match TRBD1. Germline V lookup: CDR1 KGHSH, CDR2 LQKENI. Unmatched junction bases numbered 3, after V lost 3 bases and J lost 7 bases. CDR3 size: 12 residues. CDR3 nucleotides: TGTGCCAGCTCACCCCAGGGGGAGGAGCAGTACTTC. Protein sequence: CASSPQGEEQYF.

This clone has more than one count but fewer than ten. The CDR3 nucleotides read TGTGCCAGCCGCCATCGGACGGGAGAAGCTTTCTTT. Its protein product is CASRHRTGEAFF. The chain uses TRBV28 and TRBJ1-1; D is ambiguous. This CDR3 has 12 residues. CDR1 MDHEN and CDR2 SYDVKM come from the germline V gene. Deletions cut 8 bases from V and 8 bases from J, with 15 bases between.

The chain couples TRBV18 to TRBJ1-2, with 12 bases matching TRBD1. The CDR3 is 14 residues long. J was trimmed by 6 bases and V by 6 bases; bases with no gene match: 5. Germline V lookup: CDR1 KGHSH, CDR2 LQKENI. The CDR3 spells CASSSGTGGDGYTF. The CDR3 bases are TGTGCCAGCTCCAGCGGGACAGGGGGCGATGGCTACACCTTC.

The chain has TRBV5-1 and TRBJ1-1; possible D gene TRBD1, 5 bases. Trimming removed 3 bases from V and 4 bases from J, with 19 bases in between. The germline V gene encodes CDR1 SGHRS and CDR2 YFSETQ. The CDR3 extends over 16 amino acids. CDR3 amino acids: CASSSQPGLHFTEAFF. The CDR3 DNA follows: TGCGCCAGCAGCTCCCAACCGGGACTTCATTTCACTGAAGCTTTCTTT.

This chain joins TRBV9 and TRBJ1-1; D is uncertain. CDR3 length: 14 amino acids. Trimming left V 0 bases short and J 5 bases short, with 11 bases between. Germline V CDR1 and CDR2: SGDLS, YYNGEE. CDR3 in amino acids: CASSVATETTEAFF. The CDR3 DNA is TGTGCCAGCAGCGTAGCTACTGAGACAACTGAAGCTTTCTTT.

The CDR3 loop reads CASSEWGGAGGRGEQYV. The CDR3 bases are TGCGCCAGCAGTGAGTGGGGAGGGGCGGGGGGCAGAGGCGAGCAGTACGTC. This chain links TRBV10-2 with TRBJ2-7, with 8 positions matching TRBD2. Per the germline V gene, CDR1 is WSHSY and CDR2 is SAAADI. The CDR3 is 17 residues long. V lost 1 base and J lost 6; bases outside the gene matches: 14.

Notes on this clone: The CDR3 does not end in the conserved phenylalanine or tryptophan, so this is likely a read error. The V call is TRBV6-6, the J call TRBJ2-7, with D possibly TRBD2 on 7 matching bases. V was trimmed by 3 bases and J by 1 base, leaving 13 bases between them. CDR3 length: 15 residues. The V gene's germline CDR1 is MNHNY and CDR2 SVGAGI (reference sequence). DNA of the CDR3: TGTGCCAGCAGTTATCTGGGGGGGCAATCCTACGAGCAGTACGGC. Translated: CASSYLGGQSYEQYG.

This clone appeared a single time. The chain uses TRBV10-1 and TRBJ2-2, with unresolved D. Germline lookup yields CDR1 WNHNN and CDR2 SYGVQD (reference sequence). This CDR3 is 13 amino acids long. With 4 bases removed from V and 1 base from J, the gap between germline ends came to 4 bases. CDR3 bases: TGCGCCAGCAGTGCGGGGAACACCGGGGAGCTGTTTTTT. This gives the protein CASSAGNTGELFF.

The J gene is TRBJ2-5, the V gene TRBV10-3; D not resolved. Germline V CDR1 and CDR2: ENHRY, SYGVKD. V gave up 5 bases and J gave up 1 base, with 5 bases separating them. This CDR3 contains 12 residues. The CDR3: CAISIGQETQYF. CDR3 nucleotides: TGTGCCATCAGTATCGGCCAAGAGACCCAGTACTTC.

The gene calls are TRBV21-1 and TRBJ2-7. TRBV21-1 is classified as a pseudogene. The CDR3 is 15 amino acids. The CDR3 here is CASSKVKRIPYEQYF. The CDR3 coding sequence is TGTGCCAGCAGCAAAGTCAAAAGGATACCCTACGAGCAGTACTTC.

The chain combines TRBV28 with TRBJ1-5, with D perhaps TRBD1 (6 bases). The CDR3 length is 19 residues. CDR1 and CDR2 from the germline V gene are MDHEN and SYDVKM. The ends were cut back, 1 base at V and 2 bases at J, with 21 bases in the middle. CDR3 bases: TGTGCCAGCAGTTTATCTGGGCAGGGGATGAATCTTGGCAATCAGCCCCAGCATTTT. Translation gives CASSLSGQGMNLGNQPQHF.

J is TRBJ1-3 and V is TRBV28; 8 positions match TRBD1. J was trimmed by 3 bases and V by 6 bases; bases with no gene match: 4. The CDR3 has 14 amino acids. Per germline, CDR1 MDHEN and CDR2 SYDVKM. Here the CDR3 DNA reads TGTGCCAGCAGACTACAGGGGGGTGGAAACACCATATATTTT. Translation: CASRLQGGGNTIYF.

A single count supports this clone. The chain couples TRBV5-1 to TRBJ2-6; D uncertain. CDR3 size: 14 residues. Germline values: CDR1 SGHRS, CDR2 YFSETQ. V lost 2 bases and J 3 bases, leaving 6 bases between the germline ends. CDR3 sequence: CASSFTNGANVLTF. Here the CDR3 DNA reads TGCGCCAGCAGCTTCACCAATGGGGCCAACGTCCTGACTTTC.

The count of this clone is one. This sequence joins TRBV7-2 and TRBJ1-2, with 7 bases aligning to TRBD1. J was trimmed by 5 bases and V by 5 bases; bases with no gene match: 5. The germline V gene has CDR1 SGHTA and CDR2 FQGNSA. The CDR3 runs to 13 residues. CDR3 protein: CASSPRDSYGYTF. The CDR3, as DNA: TGTGCCAGCAGCCCCCGGGACAGTTATGGCTACACCTTC.

The J gene is TRBJ2-7, the V gene TRBV10-2; 15 bases match TRBD2. CDR1 is WSHSY and CDR2 is SAAADI in the germline V gene. V dropped 4 bases and J dropped 5; count of bases not matched to a gene: 9. There are 17 residues in the CDR3. CDR3 protein: CASSGGLAGGNTNEQYV. CDR3 coding DNA: TGCGCCAGCAGTGGGGGACTAGCGGGGGGAAACACTAACGAGCAGTACGTC.

V is TRBV4-2 and J is TRBJ1-1, with TRBD1 matching 9 bases. The germline CDR1 and CDR2 sequences are LGHNA and YNFKEQ. V was clipped by 5 bases and J by 8 bases; unmatched bases: 12. This CDR3 contains 15 residues. CDR3 in amino acids: CASSLKGQGPSEAFF. In DNA, the CDR3 is TGTGCCAGCAGCTTGAAGGGACAGGGTCCCTCCGAAGCTTTCTTT.

Turning to this clone: The same CDR3 can be traced to other DNA sequences in this sample. The chain joins TRBV7-6 to TRBJ2-5; D is undetermined. Germline CDR1 and CDR2: SGHVS and FNYEAQ. With 3 bases removed from V and 2 bases from J, the gap between germline ends came to 4 bases. The CDR3 spans 12 residues. CDR3 DNA: TGTGCCAGCAGCTTCGCGCAAGAGACCCAGTACTTC. Translating it yields CASSFAQETQYF. Full variable domain (outside the CDR3, taken from reference TRBV7-6 and TRBJ2-5): GAGVSQSPRYKVTKRGQDVALRCDPISGHVSLYWYRQALGQGPEFLTYFNYEAQQDKSGLPNDRFSAERPEGSISTLTIQRTEQRDSAMYRCASSFAQETQYFGPGTRLLVL.

The V and J genes are TRBV5-1 and TRBJ1-1, with D possibly TRBD1 on 5 matching bases. CDR3 length: 16 residues. The V end was cut by 3 bases, the J end by 0 bases, with 15 bases between. CDR1 is SGHRS and CDR2 is YFSETQ in the germline V gene. The CDR3 loop is CASSWGPPPLNTEAFF. CDR3 coding DNA: TGCGCCAGCAGCTGGGGCCCTCCTCCCCTGAACACTGAAGCTTTCTTT. Complete variable domain (other parts from reference TRBV5-1 and TRBJ1-1): KAGVTQTPRYLIKTRGQQVTLSCSPISGHRSVSWYQQTPGQGLQFLFEYFSETQRNKGNFPGRFSGRQFSNSRSEMNVSTLELGDSALYLCASSWGPPPLNTEAFFGQGTRLTVV.

The rearrangement links TRBV4-3 to TRBJ1-4, with a tentative D call TRBD1 (5 bases). Trimming cost V 6 bases and J 0 bases, with 20 bases left between them. CDR3 length equals 18 residues. CDR1 is LGHNA, CDR2 YSLEER, per germline. The CDR3 spells CASRAGQNSLATNEKLFF. The CDR3 DNA reads as TGCGCCAGCAGGGCGGGGCAGAACTCCCTTGCAACTAATGAAAAACTGTTTTTT.

The chain couples TRBV11-2 to TRBJ2-7, with TRBD2 matching over 7 bases. Looked up from germline, CDR1 is SGHAT and CDR2 is FQNNGV. This CDR3 is 17 amino acids long. J was trimmed by 3 bases and V by 0 bases; bases with no gene match: 11. CDR3 in amino acids: CASSLDHGGVDGYEQYV. The DNA for the CDR3 is TGTGCCAGCAGCTTAGATCATGGGGGGGTGGACGGCTACGAGCAGTACGTC.

The gene calls are TRBV2 and TRBJ1-5; 10 positions match TRBD1. Germline assignment: CDR1 SNHLY and CDR2 FYNNEI. The CDR3 loop spans 18 amino acids. V lost 2 bases to trimming and J lost 0 bases; unmatched junction nucleotides: 7. This CDR3 reads CASSELLDRGISNQPQHF. The CDR3 DNA reads TGTGCCAGCAGTGAACTCTTGGACAGGGGGATTAGCAATCAGCCCCAGCATTTT.

In this sample, this clone turned up a few times. The V and J genes are TRBV27 and TRBJ2-5, with D perhaps matching TRBD2 (5 bases). This CDR3 comprises 15 residues. Trimming shortened V by 1 base and J by 5 bases, and 14 bases separated the two germline ends. The germline CDR1 and CDR2 sequences are MNHEY and SMNVEV (reference sequence). The CDR3 loop reads CASSLFGRARETQYF. The CDR3 coding sequence is TGTGCCAGCAGTTTATTCGGGCGGGCCCGTGAGACCCAGTACTTC.

The chain recombines TRBV9 with TRBJ1-6, with 8 bases matching TRBD1. CDR1 is SGDLS and CDR2 is YYNGEE in the germline V gene. The CDR3 consists of 14 residues. V shed 5 bases and J 8 bases; nucleotides not matched to a gene: 6. CDR3 coding DNA: TGTGCCAGCAGTATGACAGGGGTGGATTCACCCCTCCACTTT. This translates into CASSMTGVDSPLHF.

This chain links TRBV6-5 with TRBJ1-2; 7 bases agree with TRBD1. The length of the CDR3 is 13 residues. V lost 4 bases to trimming and J lost 5 bases; unmatched junction nucleotides: 4. CDR1 and CDR2 from the germline V gene are MNHEY and SVGAGI. The CDR3 nucleotides read TGTGCCAGCAGTTCAGCAGGGGGATATGGCTACACCTTC. It specifies CASSSAGGYGYTF.

In this sample, this clone turned up once. The chain combines TRBV6-6 with TRBJ1-1; the D gene is possibly TRBD1 (5 bases). The CDR3 totals 14 residues. V was pared by 2 bases and J by 5 bases, with 12 bases between. Germline V lookup: CDR1 MNHNY, CDR2 SVGAGI (reference sequence). Written as DNA, the CDR3 is TGTGCCAGCAGTTACCGGCAGGGAGGGACTGAAGCTTTCTTT. It encodes CASSYRQGGTEAFF.

The V call is TRBV7-2, the J call TRBJ2-2; D unresolved. V lost 5 bases and J 6 bases, leaving 10 bases between the germline ends. In germline, CDR1 is SGHTA, CDR2 FQGNSA. The CDR3 has 13 residues. The CDR3 is CASSTGPAGELFF. For the CDR3, the DNA is TGTGCCAGCAGCACCGGCCCGGCCGGGGAGCTGTTTTTT.

There are a few counts of this clone. The rearrangement joins TRBV28 to TRBJ2-3; 14 nucleotides align to TRBD2. The germline V gene encodes CDR1 MDHEN and CDR2 SYDVKM. With V trimmed by 4 bases and J by 1 base, 10 bases remained unmatched. The CDR3 is 19 amino acids. The CDR3 DNA sequence: TGTGCCAGCAGTTGGACTAGCGGGGGGACCCACCCTCGCACAGATACGCAGTATTTT. It specifies CASSWTSGGTHPRTDTQYF.

The V and J genes are TRBV9 and TRBJ2-1; the match to TRBD2 covers 9 bases. The CDR3 loop spans 15 amino acids. Germline loops: CDR1 SGDLS, CDR2 YYNGEE. Germline trimming cut 4 bases from V and 7 bases from J; bases unmatched to any gene: 9. CDR3 residues: CASSRGGAVQNEQFF. The CDR3 DNA reads TGTGCCAGCAGCCGCGGGGGGGCGGTACAAAATGAGCAGTTCTTC. Drawing the rest from reference TRBV9 and TRBJ2-1, the complete variable domain is DSGVTQTPKHLITATGQRVTLRCSPRSGDLSVYWYQQSLDQGLQFLIQYYNGEERAKGNILERFSAQQFPDLHSELNLSSLELGDSALYFCASSRGGAVQNEQFFGPGTRLTVL.

This chain connects TRBV27 to TRBJ2-3; D uncertain. The V end was cut by 1 base, the J end by 1 base, with 9 bases between. Germline CDR1 MNHEY, CDR2 SMNVEV (reference sequence). The CDR3 consists of 15 residues. CDR3 nucleotides: TGTGCCAGCAGTTTATGGGCGAGGCGCACAGATACGCAGTATTTT. The encoded protein is CASSLWARRTDTQYF.

The chain combines TRBV19 with TRBJ1-1; TRBD1 is a possible D gene (5 bases). The CDR3 has 14 residues. CDR1 and CDR2 from the germline V gene are LNHDA and SQIVND (reference sequence). V lost 1 base to trimming and J lost 6 bases, with 12 bases between them. CDR3 amino acids: CASSIGRGLAEAFF. As DNA, the CDR3 is TGTGCCAGTAGTATAGGGAGGGGTTTGGCTGAAGCTTTCTTT.